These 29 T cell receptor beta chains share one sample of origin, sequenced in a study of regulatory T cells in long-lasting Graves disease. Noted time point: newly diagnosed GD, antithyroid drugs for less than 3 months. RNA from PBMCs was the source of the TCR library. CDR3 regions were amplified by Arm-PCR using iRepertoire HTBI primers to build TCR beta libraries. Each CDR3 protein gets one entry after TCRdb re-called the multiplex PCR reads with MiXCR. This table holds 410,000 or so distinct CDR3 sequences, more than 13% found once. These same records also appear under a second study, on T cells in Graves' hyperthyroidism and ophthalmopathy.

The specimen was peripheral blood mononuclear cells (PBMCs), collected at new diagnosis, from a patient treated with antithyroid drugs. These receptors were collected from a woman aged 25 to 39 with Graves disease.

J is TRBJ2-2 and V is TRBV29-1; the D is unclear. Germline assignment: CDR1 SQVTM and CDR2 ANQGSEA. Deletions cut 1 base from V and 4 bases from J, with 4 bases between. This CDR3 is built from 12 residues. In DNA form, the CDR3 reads TGCAGCGTTGAAGGGGTCACCGGGGAGCTGTTTTTT. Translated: CSVEGVTGELFF.

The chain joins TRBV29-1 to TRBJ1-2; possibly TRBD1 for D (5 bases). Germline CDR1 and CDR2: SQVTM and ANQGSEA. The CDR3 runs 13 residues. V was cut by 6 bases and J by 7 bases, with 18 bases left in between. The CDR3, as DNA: TGCAGCGTCGAGCAGGGCGGGAGCTTTGGCTACACCTTC. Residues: CSVEQGGSFGYTF.

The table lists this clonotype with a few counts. CDR3: CASRQDRGGEKLFF. As DNA, the CDR3 is TGTGCCAGCAGACAAGACAGGGGAGGAGAAAAACTGTTTTTT. The chain employs TRBV2 and TRBJ1-4, with TRBD1 matching over 8 bases. Germline V gene lookup returns CDR1 SNHLY and CDR2 FYNNEI. V was clipped by 6 bases and J by 8 bases; unmatched bases: 8. CDR3 length: 14 residues.

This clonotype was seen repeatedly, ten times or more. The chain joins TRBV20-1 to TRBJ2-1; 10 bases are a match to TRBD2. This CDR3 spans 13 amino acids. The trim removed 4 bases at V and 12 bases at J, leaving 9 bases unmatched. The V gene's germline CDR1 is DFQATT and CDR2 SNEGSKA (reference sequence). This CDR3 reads CSANLGLASRQFF. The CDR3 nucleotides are TGCAGTGCTAACCTGGGACTAGCGTCAAGGCAGTTCTTC.

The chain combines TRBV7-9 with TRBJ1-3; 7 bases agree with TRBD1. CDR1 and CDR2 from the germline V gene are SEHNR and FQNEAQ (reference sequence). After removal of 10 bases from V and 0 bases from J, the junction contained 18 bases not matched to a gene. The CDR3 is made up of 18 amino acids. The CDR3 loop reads CATGVVLGTAFSGNTIYF. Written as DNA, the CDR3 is TGTGCCACCGGTGTTGTTCTAGGGACAGCTTTCTCTGGAAACACCATATATTTT.

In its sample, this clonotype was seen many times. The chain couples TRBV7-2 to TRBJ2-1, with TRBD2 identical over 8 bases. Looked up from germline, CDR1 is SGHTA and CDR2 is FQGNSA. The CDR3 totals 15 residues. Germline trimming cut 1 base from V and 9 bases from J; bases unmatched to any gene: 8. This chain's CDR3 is CASSLEVAGNTEQFF. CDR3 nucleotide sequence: TGTGCCAGCAGCTTAGAGGTAGCGGGAAACACTGAGCAGTTCTTC.

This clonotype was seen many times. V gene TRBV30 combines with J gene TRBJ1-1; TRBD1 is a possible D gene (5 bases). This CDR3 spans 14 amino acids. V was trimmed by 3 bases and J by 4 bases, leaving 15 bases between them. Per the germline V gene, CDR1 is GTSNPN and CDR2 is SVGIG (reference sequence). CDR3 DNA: TGTGCCTGGAGAGTTGGGGAGAGGGGCACTGAAGCTTTCTTT. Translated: CAWRVGERGTEAFF.

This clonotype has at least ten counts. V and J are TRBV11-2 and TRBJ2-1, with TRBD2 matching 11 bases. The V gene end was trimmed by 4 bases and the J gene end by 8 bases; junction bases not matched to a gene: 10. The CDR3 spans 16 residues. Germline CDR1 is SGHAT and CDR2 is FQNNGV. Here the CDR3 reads CASSSLALAGGYEQFF. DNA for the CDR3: TGTGCCAGCAGCTCGCTGGCGCTAGCGGGAGGCTATGAGCAGTTCTTC.

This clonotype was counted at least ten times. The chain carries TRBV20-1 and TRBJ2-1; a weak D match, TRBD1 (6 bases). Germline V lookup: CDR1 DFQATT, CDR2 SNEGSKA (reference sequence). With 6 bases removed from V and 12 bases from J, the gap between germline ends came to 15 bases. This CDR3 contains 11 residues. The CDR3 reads CSAANRVGQFF. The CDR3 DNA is TGCAGTGCCGCGAACAGGGTTGGGCAGTTCTTC.

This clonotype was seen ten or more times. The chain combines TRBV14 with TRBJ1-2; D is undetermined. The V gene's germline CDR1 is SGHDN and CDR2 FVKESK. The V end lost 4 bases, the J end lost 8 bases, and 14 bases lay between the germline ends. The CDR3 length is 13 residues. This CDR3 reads CASSPNIRVGYTF. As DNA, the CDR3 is TGTGCCAGCAGCCCCAACATCCGTGTCGGCTACACCTTC.

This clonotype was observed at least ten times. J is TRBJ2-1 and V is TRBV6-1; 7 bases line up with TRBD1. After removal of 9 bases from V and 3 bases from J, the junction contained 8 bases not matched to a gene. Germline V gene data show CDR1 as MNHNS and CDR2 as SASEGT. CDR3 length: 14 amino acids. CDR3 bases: TGTGCCAGTTTTACAGGGGTCCACTACAATGAGCAGTTCTTC. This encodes CASFTGVHYNEQFF.

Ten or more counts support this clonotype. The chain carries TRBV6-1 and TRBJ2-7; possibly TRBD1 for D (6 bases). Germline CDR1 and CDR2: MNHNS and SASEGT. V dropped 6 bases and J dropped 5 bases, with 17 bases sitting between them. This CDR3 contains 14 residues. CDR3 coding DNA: TGTGCCAGCAGCGGCCGAGGGCACAGGGACGAGCAGTACTTC. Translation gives CASSGRGHRDEQYF.

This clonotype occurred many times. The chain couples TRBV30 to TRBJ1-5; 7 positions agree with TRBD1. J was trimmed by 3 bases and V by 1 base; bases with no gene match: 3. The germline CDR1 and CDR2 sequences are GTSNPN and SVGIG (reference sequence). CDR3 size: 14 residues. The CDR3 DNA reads TGTGCCTGGAGTGGGACAGGATACAATCAGCCCCAGCATTTT. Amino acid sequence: CAWSGTGYNQPQHF.

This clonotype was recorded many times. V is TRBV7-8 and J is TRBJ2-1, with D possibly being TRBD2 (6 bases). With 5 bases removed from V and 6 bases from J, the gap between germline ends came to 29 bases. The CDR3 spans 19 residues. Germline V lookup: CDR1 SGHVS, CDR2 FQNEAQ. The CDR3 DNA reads TGTGCCAGCAGCCAATCCTCGGGGGACTCCGAAACGGGGCTCAATGAGCAGTTCTTC. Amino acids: CASSQSSGDSETGLNEQFF.

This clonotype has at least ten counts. CDR3 region: CASSRTGVGLNTEAFF. As DNA, the CDR3 is TGTGCCAGCAGCAGGACAGGGGTGGGGTTGAACACTGAAGCTTTCTTT. This sequence joins TRBV11-2 and TRBJ1-1, with 9 bases lining up with TRBD1. There are 16 residues in the CDR3. Germline V gene data show CDR1 as SGHAT and CDR2 as FQNNGV. Trimming removed 5 bases from V and 0 bases from J; junction bases left unmatched: 7.

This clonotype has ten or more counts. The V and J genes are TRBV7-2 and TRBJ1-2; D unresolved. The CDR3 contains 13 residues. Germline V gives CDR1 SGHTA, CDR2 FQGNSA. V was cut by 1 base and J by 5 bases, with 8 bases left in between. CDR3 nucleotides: TGTGCCAGCAGCTTAGGTTGGAAGTATGGCTACACCTTC. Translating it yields CASSLGWKYGYTF.

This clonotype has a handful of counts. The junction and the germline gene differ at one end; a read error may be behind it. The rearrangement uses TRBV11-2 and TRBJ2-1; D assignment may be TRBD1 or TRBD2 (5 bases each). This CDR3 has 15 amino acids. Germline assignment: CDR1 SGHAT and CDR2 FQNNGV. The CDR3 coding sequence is TGTGCCAGCAGCTTTTCGCAGGGAGCCAAAAACATTCAGTGCTTC. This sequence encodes CASSFSQGAKNIQCF.

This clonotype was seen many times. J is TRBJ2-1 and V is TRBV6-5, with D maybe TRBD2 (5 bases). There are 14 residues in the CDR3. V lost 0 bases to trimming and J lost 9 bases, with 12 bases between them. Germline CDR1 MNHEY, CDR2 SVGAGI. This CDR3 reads CASSYSRETVEQFF. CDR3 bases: TGTGCCAGCAGTTACTCGAGGGAGACGGTTGAGCAGTTCTTC.

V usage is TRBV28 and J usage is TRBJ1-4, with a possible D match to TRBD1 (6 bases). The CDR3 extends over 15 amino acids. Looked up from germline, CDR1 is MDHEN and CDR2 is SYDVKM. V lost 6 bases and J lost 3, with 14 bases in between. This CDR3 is CASREQGWANEKLFF. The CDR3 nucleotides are TGTGCCAGCAGGGAACAGGGCTGGGCTAATGAAAAACTGTTTTTT.

The CDR3 region has the DNA TGTGCCAGCAGAGAGAGCGGAACTAACTATGGCTACACCTTC. It yields the protein CASRESGTNYGYTF. The V gene is TRBV6-1, the J gene TRBJ1-2; D not certain. The V gene lost 6 bases and the J gene lost 0 bases, with 11 bases spanning the gap. Germline values: CDR1 MNHNS, CDR2 SASEGT. The CDR3 runs to 14 residues.

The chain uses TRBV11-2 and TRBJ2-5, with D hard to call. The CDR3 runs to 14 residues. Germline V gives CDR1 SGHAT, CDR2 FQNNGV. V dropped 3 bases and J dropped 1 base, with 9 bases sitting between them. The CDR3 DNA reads TGTGCCAGCAGCTTGGGTATAGGCCAAGAGACCCAGTACTTC. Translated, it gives CASSLGIGQETQYF.

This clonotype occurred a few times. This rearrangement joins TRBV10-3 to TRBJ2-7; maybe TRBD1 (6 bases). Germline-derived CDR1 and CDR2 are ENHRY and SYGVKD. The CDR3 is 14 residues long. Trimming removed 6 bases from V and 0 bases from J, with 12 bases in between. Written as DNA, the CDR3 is TGTGCCATCAGATCCGGGACAAACTCCTACGAGCAGTACTTC. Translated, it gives CAIRSGTNSYEQYF.

This chain's CDR3 is CASSQGGQPQHF. The DNA for the CDR3 is TGTGCCAGTAGTCAGGGGGGCCAGCCCCAGCATTTT. V usage is TRBV19 and J usage is TRBJ1-5, with 7 bases that match TRBD1. CDR3 length: 12 amino acids. V gave up 5 bases and J gave up 7 bases; unmatched junction bases: 2. The germline V gene encodes CDR1 LNHDA and CDR2 SQIVND (reference sequence). Full variable domain (remainder filled in from reference TRBV19 and TRBJ1-5): DGGITQSPKYLFRKEGQNVTLSCEQNLNHDAMYWYRQDPGQGLRLIYYSQIVNDFQKGDIAEGYSVSREKKESFPLTVTSAQKNPTAFYLCASSQGGQPQHFGDGTRLSIL.

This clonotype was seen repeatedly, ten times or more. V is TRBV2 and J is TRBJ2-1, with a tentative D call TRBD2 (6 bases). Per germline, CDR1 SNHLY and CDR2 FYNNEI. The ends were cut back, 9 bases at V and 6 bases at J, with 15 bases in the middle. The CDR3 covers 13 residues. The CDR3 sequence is CARGGRGTNEQFF. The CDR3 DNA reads TGTGCCAGGGGGGGTCGGGGGACCAATGAGCAGTTCTTC.

The CDR3 here is CASSFLSTDTQYF. The DNA of the CDR3 is TGTGCCAGCAGTTTTCTTAGCACAGATACGCAGTATTTT. The chain uses TRBV25-1 and TRBJ2-3; D gene uncertain. There are 13 residues in the CDR3. The V end lost 5 bases, the J end lost 0 bases, and 6 bases lay between the germline ends. Germline lookup yields CDR1 MGHDK and CDR2 SYGVNS.

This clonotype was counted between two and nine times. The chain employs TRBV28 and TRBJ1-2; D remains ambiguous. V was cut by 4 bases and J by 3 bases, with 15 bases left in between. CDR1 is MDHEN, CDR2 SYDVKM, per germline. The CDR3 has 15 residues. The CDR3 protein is CASSSDGSGDYGYTF. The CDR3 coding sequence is TGTGCCAGCAGTTCGGACGGTTCTGGGGACTATGGCTACACCTTC.

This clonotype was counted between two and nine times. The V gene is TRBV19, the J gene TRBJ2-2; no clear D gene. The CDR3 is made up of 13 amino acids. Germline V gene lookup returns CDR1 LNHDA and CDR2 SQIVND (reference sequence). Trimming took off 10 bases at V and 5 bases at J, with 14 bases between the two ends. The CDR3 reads CATQPTQTGELFF. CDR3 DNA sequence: TGTGCCACCCAACCGACCCAAACCGGGGAGCTGTTTTTT.

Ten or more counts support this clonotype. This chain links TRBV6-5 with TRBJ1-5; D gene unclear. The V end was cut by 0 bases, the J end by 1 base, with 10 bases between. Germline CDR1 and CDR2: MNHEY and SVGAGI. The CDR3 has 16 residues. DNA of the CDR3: TGTGCCAGCAGTTACTCGAGTGGTAACAGCAATCAGCCCCAGCATTTT. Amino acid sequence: CASSYSSGNSNQPQHF.

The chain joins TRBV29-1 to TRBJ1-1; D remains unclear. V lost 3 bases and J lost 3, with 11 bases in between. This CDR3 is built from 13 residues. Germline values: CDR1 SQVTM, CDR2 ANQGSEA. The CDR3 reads CSVEMPRYTEAFF. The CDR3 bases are TGCAGCGTTGAGATGCCCCGGTACACTGAAGCTTTCTTT.